This record looks at one TCR beta chain sequence and its context. What it binds is not known. Sequencing used cDNA as its template, made by extracting RNA and reverse transcribing it. Method: immunoSEQ multiplex PCR; TCRdb's copy keeps in-frame clones and lacks some. The data hold around 100,000 clones, with 86% observed a single time. This sample was taken from a study of CD8+ T cells in alopecia areata. About the study: Administration of oral tofacitinib to treated patients was at 5 to 10 mg twice daily.

General study results and limits: A great number of expanded lesional clones endured in scalp and blood during tofacitinib. Whether baseline CD8+ expansion is linked to response remains uncertain, given a single nonresponder.

Between the trimmed V and J ends, which lost 2 bases and 2 bases, there was a span of 13 bases. The length of the CDR3 is 14 residues. Germline V gives CDR1 SQVTM, CDR2 ANQGSEA. Regarding treatment: oral pan-JAK inhibitor, 5-10 mg twice daily. Sampling of alopecia areata patients yielded lesional scalp punch biopsies as well as peripheral blood. The chain carries TRBV29-1 and TRBJ2-7, with TRBD1 as a possible D gene (5 bases). This clonotype was obtained from a human donor with alopecia areata. The source material was CD8+ T cells sorted from blood, sampled between weeks 30 and 35, from a patient treated with tofacitinib. DNA for the CDR3: TGCAGCGTTGAATCGAAGGGGTCGACCTACGAGCAGTACTTC. Translation gives CSVESKGSTYEQYF.